The 7 T cell receptor beta chains listed next were all sequenced from one sample in a study of blood T cells in healthy people across ages. Alongside a J-beta primer mix, a sample-barcoded 5' primer served in a second PCR lasting about 6 to 12 cycles. TCRdb re-called the 5' RACE reads through MiXCR, storing one row per CDR3 protein. The sample lists fewer than 600,000 distinct CDR3 sequences, about a quarter occurring once. This sample was shared with a second study, whose subject was T cells of mothers and their children.

The sequencing input was blood. The receptor source for this set is a boy younger than 10 in good health.

This sequence joins TRBV20-1 and TRBJ2-7, with 10 bases fitting TRBD2. J was trimmed by 1 base and V by 1 base; bases with no gene match: 7. This CDR3 spans 16 amino acids. Germline CDR1 and CDR2: DFQATT and SNEGSKA (reference sequence). The DNA for the CDR3 is TGCAGTGCTAGAGCCGTGACTAGCGGGTTTTCCTACGAGCAGTACTTC. Translating gives CSARAVTSGFSYEQYF.

The chain couples TRBV10-2 to TRBJ2-5; D remains ambiguous. Judging by the DNA end, TRBJ2-7 fits better; the J call may be wrong. Germline CDR1 is WSHSY and CDR2 is SAAADI. This CDR3 spans 14 amino acids. CDR3 protein: CASTRPANSYEQYF. For the CDR3, the DNA is TGCGCCAGCACCAGACCAGCCAACTCCTACGAGCAGTACTTC.

This clonotype was observed a handful of times. V gene TRBV6-5 combines with J gene TRBJ2-5; 8 bases are a match to TRBD2. The CDR3 contains 15 residues. The junction had 10 bases not matched to a gene; V was cut back by 5 bases and J by 5 bases. Germline CDR1 and CDR2: MNHEY and SVGAGI. Here the CDR3 reads CASSQDAGGGETQYF. The CDR3 DNA follows: TGTGCCAGCAGTCAGGACGCGGGGGGCGGGGAGACCCAGTACTTC.

CDR3 DNA sequence: TGTGCCAGCAGCTTAGGGGCGTCGTCGGTCAACGTCCTGACTTTC. Its protein product is CASSLGASSVNVLTF. The rearrangement links TRBV13 to TRBJ2-6; D not resolved. The germline CDR1 and CDR2 sequences are PRHDT and FYEKMQ (reference sequence). This CDR3 is 15 amino acids long. Trimming removed 0 bases at V and 9 bases at J, with 12 bases between. Variable domain in full (rest from reference TRBV13 and TRBJ2-6): AAGVIQSPRHLIKEKRETATLKCYPIPRHDTVYWYQQGPGQDPQFLISFYEKMQSDKGSIPDRFSAQQFSDYHSELNMSSLELGDSALYFCASSLGASSVNVLTFGAGSRLTVL.

The rearrangement links TRBV6-5 to TRBJ2-6, with D possibly matching TRBD2 (5 bases). V was pared by 6 bases and J by 0 bases, with 12 bases between. This CDR3 is 16 amino acids long. The germline V gene has CDR1 MNHEY and CDR2 SVGAGI. The CDR3 nucleotides read TGTGCCAGCAGCCGGTCGGGGAACTCTGGGGCCAACGTCCTGACTTTC. Protein sequence: CASSRSGNSGANVLTF.

V and J are TRBV27 and TRBJ2-1; no clear D. Germline V CDR1 and CDR2: MNHEY, SMNVEV (reference sequence). This CDR3 contains 15 residues. The ends were cut back, 2 bases at V and 8 bases at J, with 16 bases in the middle. CDR3 coding DNA: TGTGCCAGCAGTTTAAACCTGGACGGATATTATGAGCAGTTCTTC. Its protein is CASSLNLDGYYEQFF.

V and J are TRBV20-1 and TRBJ2-7; 9 nucleotides agree with TRBD1. CDR3 length equals 15 residues. Germline V gives CDR1 DFQATT, CDR2 SNEGSKA (reference sequence). The trim removed 6 bases at V and 3 bases at J, leaving 12 bases unmatched. CDR3 sequence (DNA): TGCAGTGCCACCCAAGAGGACAGGGGAGGCTACGAGCAGTACTTC. The encoded protein is CSATQEDRGGYEQYF.